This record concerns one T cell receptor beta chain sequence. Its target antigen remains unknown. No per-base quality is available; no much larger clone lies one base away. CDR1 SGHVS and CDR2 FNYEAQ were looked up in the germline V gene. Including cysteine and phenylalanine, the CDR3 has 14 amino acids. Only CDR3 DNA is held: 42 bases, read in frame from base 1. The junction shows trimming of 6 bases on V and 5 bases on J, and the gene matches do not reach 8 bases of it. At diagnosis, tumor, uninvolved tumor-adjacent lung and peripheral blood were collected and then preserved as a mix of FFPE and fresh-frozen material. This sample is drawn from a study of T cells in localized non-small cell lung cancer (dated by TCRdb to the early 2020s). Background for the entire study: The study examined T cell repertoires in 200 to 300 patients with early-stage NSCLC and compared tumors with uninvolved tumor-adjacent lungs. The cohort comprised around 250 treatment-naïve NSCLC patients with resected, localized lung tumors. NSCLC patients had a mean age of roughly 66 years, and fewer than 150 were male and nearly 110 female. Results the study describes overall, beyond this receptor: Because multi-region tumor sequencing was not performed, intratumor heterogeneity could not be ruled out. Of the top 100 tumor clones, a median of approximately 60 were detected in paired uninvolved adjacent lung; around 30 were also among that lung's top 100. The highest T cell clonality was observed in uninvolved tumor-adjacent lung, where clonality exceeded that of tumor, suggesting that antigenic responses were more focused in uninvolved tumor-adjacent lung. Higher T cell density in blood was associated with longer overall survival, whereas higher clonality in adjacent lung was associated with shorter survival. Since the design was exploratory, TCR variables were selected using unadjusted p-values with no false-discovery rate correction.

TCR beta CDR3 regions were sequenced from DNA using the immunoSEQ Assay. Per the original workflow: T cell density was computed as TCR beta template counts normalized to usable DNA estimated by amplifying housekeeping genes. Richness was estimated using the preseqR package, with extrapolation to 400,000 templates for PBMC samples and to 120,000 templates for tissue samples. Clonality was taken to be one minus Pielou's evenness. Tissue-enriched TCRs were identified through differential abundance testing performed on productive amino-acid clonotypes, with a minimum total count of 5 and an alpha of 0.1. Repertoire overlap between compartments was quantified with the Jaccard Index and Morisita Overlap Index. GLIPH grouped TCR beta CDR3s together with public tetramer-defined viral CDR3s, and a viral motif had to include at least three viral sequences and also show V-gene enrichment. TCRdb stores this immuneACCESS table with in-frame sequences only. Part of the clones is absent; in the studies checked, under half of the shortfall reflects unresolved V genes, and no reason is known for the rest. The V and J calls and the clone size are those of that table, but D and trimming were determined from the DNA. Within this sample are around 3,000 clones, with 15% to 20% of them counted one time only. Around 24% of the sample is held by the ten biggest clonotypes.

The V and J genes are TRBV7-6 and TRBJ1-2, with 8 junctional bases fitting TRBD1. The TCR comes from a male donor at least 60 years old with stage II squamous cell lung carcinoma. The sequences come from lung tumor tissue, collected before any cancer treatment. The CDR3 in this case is CASSATGEGYGYTF. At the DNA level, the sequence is TGTGCCAGCAGTGCGACAGGGGAGGGGTATGGCTACACCTTC.